What follows are 3 T cell receptor beta chains derived from one specimen sequenced in a study of response to subunit inactivated influenza vaccine. A single record per CDR3 protein comes from TCRdb applying MiXCR to the RT-PCR reads. The repertoire holds more than 200,000 distinct CDR3 sequences, with roughly an eighth as singletons. Here the sequenced sample was non-naive T cells sorted from PBMCs, taken approximately 15 days before vaccination. Every receptor here comes from a man between 45 and 60 years old who received an inactivated influenza vaccine.

The J gene is TRBJ2-1, the V gene TRBV29-1; either TRBD1 or TRBD2 may supply D (6 bases each). Deletions cut 4 bases from V and 5 bases from J, with 15 bases between. The V gene's germline CDR1 is SQVTM and CDR2 ANQGSEA. The CDR3 has 14 residues. DNA for the CDR3: TGCAGCGTTGGAATGGGGGGCGTCAACAATGAGCAGTTCTTC. Its protein product is CSVGMGGVNNEQFF.

The V call is TRBV11-2, the J call TRBJ1-1, with D unclear. The V end lost 1 base, the J end lost 0 bases, and 6 bases lay between the germline ends. This CDR3 region has 14 residues. Germline values: CDR1 SGHAT, CDR2 FQNNGV. The CDR3 spells CASSLAHLNTEAFF. CDR3 in DNA: TGTGCCAGCAGCTTAGCGCATTTGAACACTGAAGCTTTCTTT.

This clonotype was found many times. DNA for the CDR3: TGTGCCAGCAGCCAGGGACAGTGGTACAATGAGCAGTTCTTC. Encoded protein: CASSQGQWYNEQFF. V is TRBV12-3 or TRBV12-4 and J is TRBJ2-1; 7 bases line up with TRBD1. V trimming: 6 bases; J trimming: 4 bases; junction bases outside the gene matches: 6. The CDR3 length is 14 residues.